These T cell receptor beta chains were read from a single sample in a study of shared clonotypes between healthy human individuals. Clones were sequenced by immunoSEQ multiplex PCR, and TCRdb holds only the in-frame ones, with some missing. The sample records roughly 1,800,000 clones, about 95% being singletons. Sequenced material: naive CD8+ T cells sorted from blood. The source is a man between 18 and 29 years old in good health. CDR3s include the opening cysteine and the closing phenylalanine or tryptophan. A D gene is named only where the DNA matches it firmly. Clone size is not always given. Where it is, it says once, few, many or a class for expanded clones.

j_gene	v_gene	abundance	d_gene	CDR3aa	CDR3nt
TRBJ2-2	TRBV9	.	.	CASSVVLATGELFF	TGTGCCAGCAGCGTAGTACTGGCCACCGGGGAGCTGTTTTTT
TRBJ2-5	TRBV11-2	.	.	CASSLAPAPQETQYF	TGTGCCAGCAGCTTAGCCCCCGCCCCCCAAGAGACCCAGTACTTC
TRBJ2-7	TRBV5-4	.	TRBD1	CASSLWTGYEQYF	TGTGCCAGCAGCCTATGGACAGGCTACGAGCAGTACTTC
TRBJ2-7	TRBV10-1	.	TRBD1	CASSGEGDRGHEQYF	TGCGCCAGCAGTGGGGAAGGGGACAGGGGTCACGAGCAGTACTTC
TRBJ2-7	TRBV4-1	.	.	CASSQATSEQYF	TGCGCCAGCAGCCAAGCAACCTCAGAGCAGTACTTC
TRBJ2-7	TRBV4-1	.	.	CASSQGGQGYEQYF	TGCGCCAGCAGCCAAGGGGGGCAGGGCTACGAGCAGTACTTC
TRBJ2-1	TRBV29-1	.	.	CSVDKQVRNEQFF	TGCAGCGTTGATAAACAGGTTAGAAATGAGCAGTTCTTC
TRBJ2-1	TRBV9	.	.	CASSVWASPNEQFF	TGTGCCAGCAGCGTGTGGGCTAGCCCCAATGAGCAGTTCTTC
TRBJ2-7	TRBV6-5	.	.	CASSYGPLSSYEQYF	TGTGCCAGCAGTTATGGGCCATTAAGCTCCTACGAGCAGTACTTC
TRBJ2-3	TRBV5-1	.	.	CASSPLGEPTDTQYF	TGCGCCAGTAGCCCTTTGGGGGAGCCCACAGATACGCAGTATTTT
TRBJ2-3	TRBV13	.	TRBD2	CASSETSGSTDTQYF	TGTGCCAGCAGCGAGACTAGCGGGAGCACAGATACGCAGTATTTT
TRBJ1-4	TRBV4-1	.	.	CASSQDRGTPNEKLFF	TGCGCCAGCAGCCAAGATAGGGGGACCCCGAATGAAAAACTGTTTTTT
TRBJ1-1	TRBV5-1	.	.	CASSGTNTEAFF	TGCGCCAGCAGCGGGACAAACACTGAAGCTTTCTTT
TRBJ2-7	TRBV4-3	.	.	CASSPDRAGASYEQYF	TGCGCCAGCAGCCCCGATCGGGCAGGGGCTTCCTACGAGCAGTACTTC
TRBJ2-7	TRBV7-2	.	TRBD1	CASSLEGAYEQYF	TGTGCCAGCAGCTTAGAGGGGGCGTACGAGCAGTACTTC
TRBJ1-1	TRBV4-3	.	.	CASSPRGGGDTEAFF	TGCGCCAGCAGCCCCCGCGGGGGGGGCGACACTGAAGCTTTCTTT
TRBJ1-1	TRBV5-5	.	.	CASTLVGLNTEAFF	TGTGCCAGCACCCTGGTCGGGCTGAACACTGAAGCTTTCTTT
TRBJ2-7	TRBV19	.	.	CASSIGTSYLSYEQYF	TGTGCCAGTAGTATAGGAACTAGCTACCTCTCCTACGAGCAGTACTTC
TRBJ2-7	TRBV19	.	.	CASSIRLSYEQYF	TGTGCCAGTAGTATAAGGCTATCCTACGAGCAGTACTTC
TRBJ2-7	TRBV30	.	TRBD1	CAWSATGGRREQYF	TGTGCCTGGAGTGCGACAGGGGGCCGACGCGAGCAGTACTTC
TRBJ1-4	TRBV30	.	.	CAWQEGASGTEKLFF	TGTGCCTGGCAGGAAGGGGCCAGTGGGACGGAAAAACTGTTTTTT
TRBJ2-1	TRBV14	.	.	CASSQALVWRTPYNEQFF	TGTGCCAGCAGCCAGGCCCTTGTATGGCGGACCCCATACAATGAGCAGTTCTTC
TRBJ1-2	TRBV2	.	.	CASSLTGSYGYTF	TGTGCCAGCAGTTTGACAGGTTCTTATGGCTACACCTTC
TRBJ1-5	TRBV5-1	.	.	CASSLPPLTGNVRGQPQHF	TGCGCCAGCAGCTTACCGCCCCTAACAGGGAACGTGCGGGGTCAGCCCCAGCATTTT
TRBJ2-5	TRBV29-1	.	.	CSVEYGQQETQYF	TGCAGCGTTGAATACGGGCAGCAAGAGACCCAGTACTTC
TRBJ2-1	TRBV30	.	TRBD1	CAWSRDSYNEQFF	TGTGCCTGGAGCCGGGACAGCTACAATGAGCAGTTCTTC
TRBJ2-2	TRBV10-3	.	.	CAISELGSTGELFF	TGTGCCATCAGTGAGTTGGGGTCCACCGGGGAGCTGTTTTTT
TRBJ2-1	TRBV30	.	TRBD1	CAWDRGFYNEQFF	TGTGCCTGGGACAGGGGCTTCTACAATGAGCAGTTCTTC
TRBJ1-6	TRBV28	.	.	CASSSDGNSPLHF	TGTGCCAGCAGTTCTGACGGGAATTCACCCCTCCACTTT
TRBJ2-7	TRBV10-2	.	.	CASSEGVGEQYF	TGCGCCAGCAGTGAAGGGGTCGGCGAGCAGTACTTC
TRBJ1-1	TRBV6-6	.	TRBD1	CASSYSTGGTEAFF	TGTGCCAGCAGTTACTCCACAGGGGGCACTGAAGCTTTCTTT
TRBJ2-1	TRBV13	.	TRBD2	CASSPDLAGVNEQFF	TGTGCCAGCAGCCCCGACTTAGCGGGGGTGAATGAGCAGTTCTTC
TRBJ2-3	TRBV5-6	.	.	CASSLRVGSTDTQYF	TGTGCCAGCAGCTTGAGGGTAGGGAGCACAGATACGCAGTATTTT
TRBJ1-1	TRBV29-1	.	.	CSVESGYSHTEAFF	TGCAGCGTTGAATCAGGTTATAGTCACACTGAAGCTTTCTTT
TRBJ1-1	TRBV5-5	.	.	CASSHWGGNTEAFF	TGTGCCAGCAGCCACTGGGGAGGGAACACTGAAGCTTTCTTT
TRBJ1-2	TRBV27	few	.	CASSIRGAPYGYTF	TGTGCCAGCAGTATACGGGGCGCCCCCTATGGCTACACCTTC
TRBJ2-7	TRBV2	.	.	CASYGTSYEQYF	TGTGCCAGCTATGGTACCAGCTACGAGCAGTACTTC
TRBJ2-5	TRBV5-5	.	.	CASSSEHPRGFQETQYF	TGTGCCAGCAGCTCCGAACACCCGCGAGGTTTTCAAGAGACCCAGTACTTC
TRBJ2-1	TRBV25-1	.	.	CASRVGGSYNEQFF	TGTGCCAGCAGAGTAGGTGGCTCCTACAATGAGCAGTTCTTC
TRBJ2-3	TRBV19	once	TRBD2	CASSSRSLTRGSTDTQYF	TGTGCCAGTAGTTCCCGGTCCCTTACGCGGGGGAGTACAGATACGCAGTATTTT
TRBJ2-2	TRBV6-6	.	.	CATLSGELFF	TGTGCCACCCTTTCCGGGGAGCTGTTTTTT
TRBJ2-3	TRBV13	.	.	CASSGPGTPTPNTQYF	TGTGCCAGCAGTGGCCCCGGGACACCTACACCCAATACGCAGTATTTT